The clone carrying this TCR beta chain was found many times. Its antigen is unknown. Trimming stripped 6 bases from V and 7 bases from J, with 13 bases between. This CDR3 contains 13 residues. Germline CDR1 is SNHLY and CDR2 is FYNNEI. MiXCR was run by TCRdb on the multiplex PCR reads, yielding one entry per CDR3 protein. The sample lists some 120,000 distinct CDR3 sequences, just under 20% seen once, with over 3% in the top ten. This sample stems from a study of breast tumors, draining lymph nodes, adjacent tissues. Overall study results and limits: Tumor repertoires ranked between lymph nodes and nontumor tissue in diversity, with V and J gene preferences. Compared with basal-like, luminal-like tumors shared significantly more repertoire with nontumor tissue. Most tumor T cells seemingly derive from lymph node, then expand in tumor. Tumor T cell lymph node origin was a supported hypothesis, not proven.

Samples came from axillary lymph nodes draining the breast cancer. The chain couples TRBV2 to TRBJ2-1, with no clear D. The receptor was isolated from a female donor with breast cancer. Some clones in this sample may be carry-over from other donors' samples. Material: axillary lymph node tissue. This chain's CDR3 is CASSRRIGNEQFF. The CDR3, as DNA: TGTGCCAGCAGCCGGCGAATAGGGAATGAGCAGTTCTTC.